One sample yielded the 5 T cell receptor beta chains listed below, sequenced in a study of T cell repertoires in cytomegalovirus infection. TCRdb analysed the reads with MiXCR anew, one entry per CDR3 protein. The sample includes some 230,000 distinct CDR3 sequences, 20% to 25% seen only once; the top ten take roughly 20%. Input material: CD8+ T cells from PBMCs. The receptors were gathered from a human donor in good health (CMV status not recorded). Some clones in this sample may be carry-over from other donors' samples.

The chain recombines TRBV28 with TRBJ1-1; no reliable D call. The germline gives CDR1 MDHEN, CDR2 SYDVKM. V shed 3 bases and J shed 5 bases, with 7 bases lying between them. The CDR3 runs 12 residues. The CDR3 DNA sequence: TGTGCCAGCAGTTTCGGGGAGACTGAAGCTTTCTTT. Amino acids: CASSFGETEAFF.

The chain uses TRBV3-1 and TRBJ2-5, with unresolved D. CDR1 LGHDT and CDR2 YNNKEL come from the germline V gene (reference sequence). Deletions cut 0 bases from V and 5 bases from J, with 10 bases between. The CDR3 length is 14 residues. Here the CDR3 reads CASSQDIGWETQYF. DNA of the CDR3: TGTGCCAGCAGCCAAGACATAGGATGGGAGACCCAGTACTTC.

This clonotype was observed a handful of times. The chain links TRBV4-2 to TRBJ2-2; 9 nucleotides align to TRBD2. V gave up 0 bases and J gave up 6 bases; unmatched junction bases: 11. CDR3 size: 18 residues. Germline values: CDR1 LGHNA, CDR2 YNFKEQ. The CDR3 DNA follows: TGTGCCAGCAGCCAAGATCTCGTTGCGGGGGGGCCTCCCGGGGAGCTGTTTTTT. Translated: CASSQDLVAGGPPGELFF.

This clonotype was counted a single time. The V and J genes are TRBV20-1 and TRBJ2-1, with 8 bases lining up with TRBD2. This CDR3 is 17 amino acids long. The ends lost 0 bases at V and 5 bases at J; junction bases unmatched: 12. CDR1 is DFQATT and CDR2 is SNEGSKA in the germline V gene (reference sequence). The CDR3 region is CSARDGLRGGVNNEQFF. The CDR3 region has the DNA TGCAGTGCTAGAGACGGACTCCGGGGGGGGGTTAACAATGAGCAGTTCTTC.

The V call is TRBV2, the J call TRBJ1-6; D unresolved. V lost 8 bases, J lost 5 bases, and 10 bases lay in between. Germline V gene sequence: CDR1 SNHLY, CDR2 FYNNEI. The CDR3 sequence is 13 residues long. CDR3 nucleotides: TGTGCCAGCTCCGACATGAATAATTCACCCCTCCACTTT. Protein product: CASSDMNNSPLHF.